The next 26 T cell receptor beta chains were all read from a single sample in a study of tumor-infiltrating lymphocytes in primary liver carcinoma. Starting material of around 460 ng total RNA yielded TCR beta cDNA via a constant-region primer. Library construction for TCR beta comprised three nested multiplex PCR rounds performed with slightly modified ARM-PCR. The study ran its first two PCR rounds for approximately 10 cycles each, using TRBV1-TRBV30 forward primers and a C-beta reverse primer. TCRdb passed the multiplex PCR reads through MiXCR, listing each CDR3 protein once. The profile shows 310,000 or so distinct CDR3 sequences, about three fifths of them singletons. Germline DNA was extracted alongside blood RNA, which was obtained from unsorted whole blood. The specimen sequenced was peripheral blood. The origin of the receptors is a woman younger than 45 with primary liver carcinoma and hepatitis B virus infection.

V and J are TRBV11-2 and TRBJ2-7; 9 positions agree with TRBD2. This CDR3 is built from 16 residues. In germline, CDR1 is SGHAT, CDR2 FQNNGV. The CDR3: CVNSSRPHGTSSEQYF. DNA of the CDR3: TGTGTCAACAGCTCCCGCCCGCACGGGACTAGCTCAGAGCAGTACTTC.

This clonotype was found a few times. DNA of the CDR3: TGTGCCAGCAGCTTAGGGGGGGCCGGGCCTTATCAGCCCCAGCATTTT. This codes for CASSLGGAGPYQPQHF. The chain uses TRBV11-2 and TRBJ1-5; a possible D gene is TRBD1 (6 bases). The CDR3 covers 16 residues. The germline gives CDR1 SGHAT, CDR2 FQNNGV. With 1 base removed from V and 5 bases from J, the gap between germline ends came to 15 bases.

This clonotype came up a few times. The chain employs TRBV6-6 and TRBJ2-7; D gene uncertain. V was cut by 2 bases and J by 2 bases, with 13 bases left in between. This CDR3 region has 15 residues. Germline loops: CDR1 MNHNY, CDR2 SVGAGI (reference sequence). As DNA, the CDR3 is TGTGCCAGCAGTTACGGGAATCCCCTTACCTACGAGCAGTACTTC. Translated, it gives CASSYGNPLTYEQYF.

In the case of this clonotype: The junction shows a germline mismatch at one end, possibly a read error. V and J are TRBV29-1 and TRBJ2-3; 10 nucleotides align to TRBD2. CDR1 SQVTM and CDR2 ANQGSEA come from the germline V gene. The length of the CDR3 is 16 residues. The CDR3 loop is CSAGGGLAINTDTQCF. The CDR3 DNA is TGCAGCGCCGGAGGGGGACTAGCGATCAACACAGATACGCAGTGCTTT.

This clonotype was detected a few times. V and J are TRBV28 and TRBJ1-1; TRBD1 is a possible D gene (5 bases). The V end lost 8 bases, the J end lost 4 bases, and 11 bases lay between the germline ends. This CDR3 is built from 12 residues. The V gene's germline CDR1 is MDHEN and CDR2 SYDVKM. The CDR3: CASGHWSTEAFF. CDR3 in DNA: TGTGCCAGCGGACACTGGAGCACTGAAGCTTTCTTT. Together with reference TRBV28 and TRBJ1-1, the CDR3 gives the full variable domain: DVKVTQSSRYLVKRTGEKVFLECVQDMDHENMFWYRQDPGLGLRLIYFSYDVKMKEKGDIPEGYSVSREKKERFSLILESASTNQTSMYLCASGHWSTEAFFGQGTRLTVV.

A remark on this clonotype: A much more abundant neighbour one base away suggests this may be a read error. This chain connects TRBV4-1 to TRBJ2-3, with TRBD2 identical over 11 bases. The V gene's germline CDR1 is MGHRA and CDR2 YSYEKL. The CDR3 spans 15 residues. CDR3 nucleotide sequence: TGTGCCAGCAGCCGTAGCGGGAGGGTGACAGATACGCAGTATTTT. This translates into CASSRSGRVTDTQYF.

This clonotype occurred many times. Written as DNA, the CDR3 is TGTGCCAGCAGCCCGACAGGGTCGCATGGCTACACCTTC. The encoded protein is CASSPTGSHGYTF. The chain carries TRBV11-3 and TRBJ1-2; 7 bases line up with TRBD1. The length of the CDR3 is 13 residues. Germline V gives CDR1 SGHNT, CDR2 YENEEA. After removal of 5 bases from V and 6 bases from J, the junction contained 6 bases not matched to a gene.

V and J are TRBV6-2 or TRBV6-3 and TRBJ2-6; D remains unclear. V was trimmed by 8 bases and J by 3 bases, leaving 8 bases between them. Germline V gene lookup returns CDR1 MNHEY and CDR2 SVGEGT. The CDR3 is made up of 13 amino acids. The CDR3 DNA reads TGTGCCAGCGGCTATGTTGGGGCCAACGTCCTGACTTTC. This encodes CASGYVGANVLTF.

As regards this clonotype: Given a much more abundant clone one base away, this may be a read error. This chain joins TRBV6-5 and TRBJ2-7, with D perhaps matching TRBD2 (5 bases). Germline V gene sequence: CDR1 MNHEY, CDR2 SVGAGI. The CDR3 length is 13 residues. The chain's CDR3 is CVSSFPGSYEQYF. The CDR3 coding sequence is TGTGTCAGCAGTTTCCCTGGGAGCTACGAGCAGTACTTC.

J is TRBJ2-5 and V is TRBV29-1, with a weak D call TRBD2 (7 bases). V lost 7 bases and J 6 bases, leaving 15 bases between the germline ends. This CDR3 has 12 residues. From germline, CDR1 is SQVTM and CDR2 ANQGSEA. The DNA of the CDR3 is TGCAGCGGGGGGGGACATCTAAAGACCCAGTACTTC. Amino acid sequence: CSGGGHLKTQYF. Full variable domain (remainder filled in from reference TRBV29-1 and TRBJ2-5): SAVISQKPSRDICQRGTSLTIQCQVDSQVTMMFWYRQQPGQSLTLIATANQGSEATYESGFVIDKFPISRPNLTFSTLTVSNMSPEDSSIYLCSGGGHLKTQYFGPGTRLLVL.

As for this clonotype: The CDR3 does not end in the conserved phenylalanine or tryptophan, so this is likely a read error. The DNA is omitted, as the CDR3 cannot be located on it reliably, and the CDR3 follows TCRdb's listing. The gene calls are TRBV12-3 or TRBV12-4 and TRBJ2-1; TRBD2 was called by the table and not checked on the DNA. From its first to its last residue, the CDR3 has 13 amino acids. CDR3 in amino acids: CASSSDGDLRVFS.

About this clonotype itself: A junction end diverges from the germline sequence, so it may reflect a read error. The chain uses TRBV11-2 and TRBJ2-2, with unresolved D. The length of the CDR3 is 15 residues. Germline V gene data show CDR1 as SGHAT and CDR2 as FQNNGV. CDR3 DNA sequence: TGTGCCAGCAGCTTAGTGCCCACGAACACAGGGGAGCTGTTTTTT. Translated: CASSLVPTNTGELFF.

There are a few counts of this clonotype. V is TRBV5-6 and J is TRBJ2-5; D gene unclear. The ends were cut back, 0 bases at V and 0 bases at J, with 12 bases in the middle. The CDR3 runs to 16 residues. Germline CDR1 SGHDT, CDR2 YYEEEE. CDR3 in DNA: TGTGCCAGCAGCTTGGGGCCCCCCAGGAACCAAGAGACCCAGTACTTC. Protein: CASSLGPPRNQETQYF.

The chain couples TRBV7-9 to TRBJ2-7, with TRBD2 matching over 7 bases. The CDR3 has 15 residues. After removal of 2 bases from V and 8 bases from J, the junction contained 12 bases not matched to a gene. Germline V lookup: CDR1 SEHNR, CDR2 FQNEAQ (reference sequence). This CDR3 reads CASSLLGGTPLKQYF. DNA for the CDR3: TGTGCCAGCAGCTTATTGGGGGGGACCCCCCTCAAGCAGTACTTC.

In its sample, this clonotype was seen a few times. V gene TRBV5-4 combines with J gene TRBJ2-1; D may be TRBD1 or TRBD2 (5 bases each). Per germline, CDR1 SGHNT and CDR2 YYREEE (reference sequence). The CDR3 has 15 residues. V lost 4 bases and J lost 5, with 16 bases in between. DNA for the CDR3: TGTGCCAGCAGCCTCCAGGGCAGCGGAAACAATGAGCAGTTCTTC. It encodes CASSLQGSGNNEQFF.

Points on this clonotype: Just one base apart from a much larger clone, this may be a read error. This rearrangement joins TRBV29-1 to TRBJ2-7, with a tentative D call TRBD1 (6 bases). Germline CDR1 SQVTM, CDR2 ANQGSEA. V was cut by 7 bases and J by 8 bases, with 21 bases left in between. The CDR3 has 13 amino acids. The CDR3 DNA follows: TGCAGCGCTTCGGACAGTTTGGTGGTAAAGCAGTACTTC. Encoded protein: CSASDSLVVKQYF.

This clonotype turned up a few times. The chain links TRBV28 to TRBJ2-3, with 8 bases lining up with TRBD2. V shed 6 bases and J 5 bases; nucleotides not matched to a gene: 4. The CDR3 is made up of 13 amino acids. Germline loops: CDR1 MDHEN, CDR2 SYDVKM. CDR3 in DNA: TGTGCCAGCAGCTGGGCGGGAGGAGATACGCAGTATTTT. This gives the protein CASSWAGGDTQYF.

The CDR3 DNA follows: TGTGCCAGCAGTTTGTCCCGGGAGTTGTATGAGCAGTACTTC. As protein: CASSLSRELYEQYF. J is TRBJ2-7 and V is TRBV28; a weak D match, TRBD2 (6 bases). V was pared by 3 bases and J by 7 bases, with 16 bases between. Germline CDR1 reads MDHEN; CDR2 reads SYDVKM. There are 14 residues in the CDR3.

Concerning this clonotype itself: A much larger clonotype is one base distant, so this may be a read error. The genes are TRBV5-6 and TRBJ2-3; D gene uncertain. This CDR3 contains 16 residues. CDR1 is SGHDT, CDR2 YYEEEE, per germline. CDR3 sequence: CASSLIRYSHTDRQYF. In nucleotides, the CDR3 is TGTGCCAGCAGCCTTATTAGGTACTCCCACACAGATAGGCAGTATTTT.

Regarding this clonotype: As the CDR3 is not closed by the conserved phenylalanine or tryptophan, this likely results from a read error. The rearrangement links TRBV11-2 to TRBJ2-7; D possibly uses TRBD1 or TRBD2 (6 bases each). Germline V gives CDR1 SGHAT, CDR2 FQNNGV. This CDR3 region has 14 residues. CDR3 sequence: CVSSLGGTSYEQYL. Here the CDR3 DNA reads TGTGTCAGCAGCTTAGGGGGGACATCCTACGAGCAGTACTTA.

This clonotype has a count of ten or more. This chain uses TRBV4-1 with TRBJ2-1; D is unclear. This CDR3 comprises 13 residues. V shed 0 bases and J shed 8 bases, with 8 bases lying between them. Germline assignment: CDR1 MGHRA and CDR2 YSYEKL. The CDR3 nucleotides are TGCGCCAGCAGCCAAGATCTCGCGCATGAGCAGTTCTTC. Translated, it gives CASSQDLAHEQFF.

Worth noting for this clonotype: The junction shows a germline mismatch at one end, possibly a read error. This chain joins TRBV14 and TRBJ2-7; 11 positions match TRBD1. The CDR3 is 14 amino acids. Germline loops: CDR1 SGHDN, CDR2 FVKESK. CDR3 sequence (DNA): TGTGCCGGCAGCCGGGGGACAGGGGGTTACGAGCAGTATTTC. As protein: CAGSRGTGGYEQYF.

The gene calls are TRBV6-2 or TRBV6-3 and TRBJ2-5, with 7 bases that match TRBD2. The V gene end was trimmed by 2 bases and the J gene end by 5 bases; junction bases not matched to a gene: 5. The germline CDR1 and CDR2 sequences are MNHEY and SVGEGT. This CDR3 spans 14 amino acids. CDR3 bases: TGTGCCAGCAGTTACGCGGGAGAGTCGGAGACCCAGTACTTC. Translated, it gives CASSYAGESETQYF.

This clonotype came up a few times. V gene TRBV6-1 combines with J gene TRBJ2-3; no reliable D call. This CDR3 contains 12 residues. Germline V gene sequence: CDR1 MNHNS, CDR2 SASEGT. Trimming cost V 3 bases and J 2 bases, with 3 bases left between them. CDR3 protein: CASSDFTDTQYF. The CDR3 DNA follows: TGTGCCAGCAGTGACTTCACAGATACGCAGTATTTT.

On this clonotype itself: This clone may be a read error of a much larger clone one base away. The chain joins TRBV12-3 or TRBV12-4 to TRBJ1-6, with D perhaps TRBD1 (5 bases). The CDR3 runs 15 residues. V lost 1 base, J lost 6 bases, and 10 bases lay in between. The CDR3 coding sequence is TGTGCCAGCAGTTTAGTAAGGGGCGGTAATTCACCCCTCCACTTT. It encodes CASSLVRGGNSPLHF.

This CDR3 is CASRVGLGPDTQYF. In DNA form, the CDR3 reads TGTGCCAGCAGAGTGGGACTAGGCCCTGATACGCAGTATTTT. V gene TRBV2 combines with J gene TRBJ2-3; 8 bases are a match to TRBD2. J gave up 6 bases and V 6 bases, and 8 bases lay outside the gene matches. The germline V gene encodes CDR1 SNHLY and CDR2 FYNNEI. The CDR3 extends over 14 amino acids. Full variable domain (missing parts from reference TRBV2 and TRBJ2-3): EPEVTQTPSHQVTQMGQEVILRCVPISNHLYFYWYRQILGQKVEFLVSFYNNEISEKSEIFDDQFSVERPDGSNFTLKIRSTKLEDSAMYFCASRVGLGPDTQYFGPGTRLTVL.